This T cell receptor (beta chain) was profiled in a study of T cell responses to AZD1222 COVID-19 vaccine (dated by TCRdb to the early 2020s). With regard to the full study: Because spike-specific TCR depth and breadth did not differ between the two schedules, AZD1222 recipients who got a second dose at roughly 4 weeks were pooled with those who got a second dose at roughly 12 weeks. Trial participants were enrolled into age subgroups of 18-55, 56-69 and 70-plus years, which contained 148, 28 and 57 TCR-sequenced participants, respectively. TCR sequencing covered 230 to 250 trial participants: 200 to 210 given two doses of AZD1222 and about 26 given two doses of MenACWY control vaccine.

The CDR3 regions of human TCRbeta chains were analyzed by immunosequencing. As for the original processing: TCRs in the repertoires were matched against a reference library of SARS-CoV-2-specific TCRs that had been generated with the MIRA antigen-specificity platform. Breadth meant the fraction of unique TCRs that were SARS-CoV-2-associated, whereas depth meant the fraction of total T cells that were SARS-CoV-2-associated. Using the MIRA data, every spike-specific TCR was mapped to the spike region that the TCR reacted to and assigned to either a CD4 or a CD8 class. Log10-transformed breadth and depth values were compared by one-way ANOVA with Sidak's multiple comparisons tests. What TCRdb holds here is the immuneACCESS table cut down to in-frame rearrangements. Part of the clones is not present; checked against another copy, under half of the missing clones reflect an unresolved V gene, and the others are unexplained. For V, J and clone size, that table is used; D and trimming come from the DNA. The sample includes roughly 120,000 clones, with 80% to 90% observed a single time. The ten largest make up approximately 10% of the sample.

Points the paper makes about the study in general: Conclusions about previously exposed vaccinees are limited because only 6 or 7 AZD1222 recipients were SARS-CoV-2 seropositive at baseline. Nearly half of unique spike-specific TCRs reportedly recognized epitopes outside regions mutated in the B.1.351 and B.1.1.7 variants. Most participants were white British and females outnumbered males, and the authors suggested that clonal diversity may have been underestimated. No day 14 peak-response samples were available, so repertoires were characterized only after the peak T cell response. In the small 56-69-year group, the increase in depth fell short of significance, most likely because of low power. Spike-specific TCR breadth and depth rose significantly after two AZD1222 doses compared with day 0 and with MenACWY recipients. The vaccine-associated CD4 TCRs covered the entire spike protein, and the dominant responses fell in regions 160-218 and 743-854.

The time point label here, explained by the study, means: baseline before first vaccination. Samples from vaccinated people were obtained from the UK trials COV001 and COV002, which included a single-blind randomized controlled phase 2/3 trial of AZD1222 (ChAdOx1 nCoV-19) in healthy adults. For TCRbeta chain sequencing, PBMC samples from trial participants were taken at day 0 and at day 28 after the second dose. Comment on this clone: Its antigen target is currently unknown. No quality values exist for individual bases; no much larger clone is one base distant.

This receptor was identified in an adult in good health. The source material was peripheral blood, sampled on day 0 of AZD1222 vaccination.

The CDR3 amino acid sequence is: CASSQQQGPFYEQYF. The sequence in DNA is TGTGCCAGCAGCCAGCAACAGGGCCCATTCTACGAGCAGTACTTC. The chain is made from TRBV3-1 (or the pseudogene TRBV3-2) and TRBJ2-7, and possibly TRBD1, on 6 matching bases. The CDR3 covers 15 residues, taking in both the cysteine and the phenylalanine. CDR3 DNA only is kept here, 45 bases in frame from base 1. For CDR1 and CDR2, the germline V gene (reference sequence) lists LGHDT and YNNKEL. Trimming takes 3 bases from V and 3 bases from J, and the germline ends sit 15 bases apart.